This T cell receptor (beta chain) appears in the sequencing data of a study of blood T cell repertoires in COVID-19. Whole-study context: The United States, Italy and Spain provided the acute and convalescent COVID-19 samples. Nucleic acid was either cDNA or gDNA, and it came from T cells, B-cell-depleted T cells, or PBMCs.

V lost 1 base and J 2 bases, leaving 11 bases between the germline ends. Germline V gene data show CDR1 as GTSNPN and CDR2 as SVGIG (reference sequence). The CDR3 has 14 residues. Original handling: Amplifying reference gene primers gave estimates of nucleated cell counts. The table came from immunoSEQ multiplex PCR; TCRdb's copy has only in-frame clones and leaves some out. That table supplies the V and J calls and clone size; D and trimming were determined from the DNA. The table has roughly 250,000 clones, around 82% seen once. The sample was peripheral blood. The clonotype comes from a man aged 45 to 65 with active or convalescent COVID-19. This sequence joins TRBV30 and TRBJ1-2; D gene uncertain. CDR3 DNA sequence: TGTGCCTGGAGTGAAATTGGCCGAAACTATGGCTACACCTTC. Amino acids: CAWSEIGRNYGYTF.